This T cell receptor (beta chain) was captured in a study of T cells in Graves' hyperthyroidism and ophthalmopathy. This CDR3 contains 14 residues. V was clipped by 6 bases and J by 0 bases, with 11 bases between them. The germline CDR1 and CDR2 sequences are DFQATT and SNEGSKA (reference sequence). There were TCR beta CDR3 regions amplified from RNA transcripts. The TCR CDR3 first-round RT-PCR relied on the HTBI primer set. TCRdb reanalysed the multiplex PCR reads using MiXCR and keeps one entry per CDR3 protein. The data hold some 360,000 distinct CDR3 sequences, with approximately 14% observed a single time.

The chain has TRBV20-1 and TRBJ1-4; no clear D. The sequence was obtained from a woman in her fifties or sixties with Graves' hyperthyroidism. Source material: blood. CDR3 sequence: CSAPPVPTNEKLFF. The CDR3 bases are TGCAGTGCCCCACCGGTCCCAACTAATGAAAAACTGTTTTTT.